The 15 T cell receptor beta chains listed next were all sequenced from one sample in a study of a mutant IDH1 vaccine in newly diagnosed glioma. Their antigen targets remain unknown. Generated by immunoSEQ multiplex PCR, the TCRdb table keeps only in-frame clones and is missing some. The table shows around 41,000 clones, with 60% to 85% occurring only once. The time point here: week 23, last vaccination. The study gave 300 ug of mutant IDH1 20-mer peptide per vaccine dose, with topical imiquimod. The sequencing used PBMCs, collected from a glioma patient whose treatment included an IDH1 peptide vaccine. These receptors were taken from a woman aged 40 to 50 with glioma. Some clones in this sample may be carry-over from other donors' samples.

The chain links TRBV7-9 to TRBJ1-5; D is possibly TRBD1 (5 bases). The CDR3 runs 13 residues. The germline CDR1 and CDR2 sequences are SEHNR and FQNEAQ (reference sequence). The V and J ends lost 5 bases and 9 bases respectively, with 14 bases between them. The CDR3 here is CASSPGTPRPQHF. The CDR3, as DNA: TGTGCCAGCAGCCCCGGGACCCCAAGGCCCCAGCATTTT.

The genes are TRBV9 and TRBJ2-3, with D maybe TRBD1 (6 bases). The CDR3 runs 15 residues. The germline V and J ends were trimmed by 0 bases and 5 bases, with 13 bases remaining between them. Germline V lookup: CDR1 SGDLS, CDR2 YYNGEE. The CDR3 sequence is CASSVDGRGRDTQYF. Written as DNA, the CDR3 is TGTGCCAGCAGCGTAGATGGTAGGGGGAGAGATACGCAGTATTTT.

V usage is TRBV28 and J usage is TRBJ2-5; D gene unclear. The V end lost 3 bases, the J end lost 5 bases, and 10 bases lay between the germline ends. The CDR3 sequence is 13 residues long. Germline V gene sequence: CDR1 MDHEN, CDR2 SYDVKM. The CDR3 nucleotides read TGTGCCAGCAGTTTGGTTAATAGGGAGACCCAGTACTTC. Protein: CASSLVNRETQYF. The variable domain in full, completed from reference TRBV28 and TRBJ2-5, reads DVKVTQSSRYLVKRTGEKVFLECVQDMDHENMFWYRQDPGLGLRLIYFSYDVKMKEKGDIPEGYSVSREKKERFSLILESASTNQTSMYLCASSLVNRETQYFGPGTRLLVL.

The chain uses TRBV28 and TRBJ2-5, with D perhaps TRBD1 (7 bases). V lost 5 bases and J 5 bases, leaving 18 bases between the germline ends. CDR3 size: 15 residues. Germline values: CDR1 MDHEN, CDR2 SYDVKM. CDR3: CASSGGGQVDETQYF. The CDR3 DNA sequence: TGTGCCAGCAGTGGAGGGGGCCAGGTGGACGAGACCCAGTACTTC.

This clone was recorded only once. The V and J genes are TRBV4-2 and TRBJ2-3; 9 bases are a match to TRBD2. CDR3 length: 17 residues. V trimming: 4 bases; J trimming: 5 bases; junction bases outside the gene matches: 13. Germline V gene data show CDR1 as LGHNA and CDR2 as YNFKEQ. The DNA of the CDR3 is TGTGCCAGCAGCCTCAGGCGGGGGGGGATGGGGGGAGATACGCAGTATTTT. Translated: CASSLRRGGMGGDTQYF.

This chain links TRBV5-1 with TRBJ2-5; possibly TRBD1 for D (6 bases). V gave up 4 bases and J gave up 1 base, with 11 bases separating them. This CDR3 region has 14 residues. Germline CDR1 is SGHRS and CDR2 is YFSETQ. The CDR3 protein is CASSPRDTQETQYF. The CDR3 nucleotides are TGCGCCAGCAGCCCCCGGGACACCCAAGAGACCCAGTACTTC.

This rearrangement joins TRBV19 to TRBJ1-1; D remains unclear. This CDR3 is 12 amino acids long. V lost 3 bases and J 3 bases, leaving 5 bases between the germline ends. CDR1 is LNHDA, CDR2 SQIVND, per germline (reference sequence). The CDR3 spells CASSIGYTEAFF. The CDR3 DNA sequence: TGTGCCAGTAGTATCGGTTACACTGAAGCTTTCTTT.

Here the CDR3 reads CASSLGTGSYEQYF. The CDR3 DNA sequence: TGTGCCAGCAGTTTGGGGACAGGGTCCTACGAGCAGTACTTC. The chain links TRBV27 to TRBJ2-7; 9 bases map to TRBD1. Germline loops: CDR1 MNHEY, CDR2 SMNVEV (reference sequence). This CDR3 comprises 14 residues. J was trimmed by 1 base and V by 3 bases; bases with no gene match: 1.

The rearrangement links TRBV7-2 to TRBJ2-7; the D gene is possibly TRBD2 (7 bases). The CDR3 runs 15 residues. Germline assignment: CDR1 SGHTA and CDR2 FQGNSA. Trimming pared 7 bases from V and 3 bases from J, leaving 19 bases between. CDR3 sequence: CASTSAGEGFYEQYF. The DNA of the CDR3 is TGTGCCAGCACCTCCGCAGGGGAGGGGTTCTACGAGCAGTACTTC.

The chain joins TRBV6-4 to TRBJ2-1, with 9 positions matching TRBD1. With V trimmed by 0 bases and J by 9 bases, 9 bases remained unmatched. Germline V gene sequence: CDR1 MRHNA, CDR2 SNTAGT. The CDR3 length is 16 residues. The chain's CDR3 is CASSDSVGQGGREQFF. In nucleotides, the CDR3 is TGTGCCAGCAGTGACTCAGTGGGACAGGGAGGGCGTGAGCAGTTCTTC.

Only a few counts were recorded for this clone. The chain has TRBV4-1 and TRBJ2-5; tentative D call: TRBD1 (6 bases). The CDR3 has 21 amino acids. V was pared by 3 bases and J by 2 bases, with 31 bases between. Looked up from germline, CDR1 is MGHRA and CDR2 is YSYEKL. This CDR3 reads CASSHTYSFTGSAPYQETQYF. CDR3 bases: TGCGCCAGCAGCCACACTTATTCCTTTACAGGGTCCGCACCATATCAAGAGACCCAGTACTTC.

CDR3 in DNA: TGTGCCAGCAGCTTATCCTTCGACAGGGTAAGGCAGCCCCAGCATTTT. Translation gives CASSLSFDRVRQPQHF. The chain recombines TRBV7-2 with TRBJ1-5; 7 nucleotides align to TRBD1. The CDR3 is 16 residues long. Trimming removed 2 bases from V and 7 bases from J; junction bases left unmatched: 11. CDR1 SGHTA and CDR2 FQGNSA come from the germline V gene.

Written as DNA, the CDR3 is TGTGCCAGCAGCTTAGCTAGCGGCCAAAATGGCTACACCTTC. Amino acid sequence: CASSLASGQNGYTF. V and J are TRBV5-4 and TRBJ1-2; D is uncertain. The germline gives CDR1 SGHNT, CDR2 YYREEE (reference sequence). The V end lost 2 bases, the J end lost 6 bases, and 14 bases lay between the germline ends. The CDR3 runs 14 residues.

The chain combines TRBV5-4 with TRBJ1-4, with D hard to call. Deletions cut 4 bases from V and 8 bases from J, with 15 bases between. The CDR3 length is 14 residues. Germline CDR1 is SGHNT and CDR2 is YYREEE (reference sequence). Here the CDR3 reads CASSPTKGSEKLFF. DNA for the CDR3: TGTGCCAGCAGCCCCACCAAGGGTAGCGAAAAACTGTTTTTT.

The V call is TRBV6-5, the J call TRBJ2-7; D gene uncertain. The CDR3 totals 13 residues. Trimming took off 5 bases at V and 4 bases at J, with 12 bases between the two ends. Germline CDR1 is MNHEY and CDR2 is SVGAGI. This chain's CDR3 is CASSPTAPYEQYF. The CDR3 DNA sequence: TGTGCCAGCAGTCCTACTGCGCCGTACGAGCAGTACTTC.